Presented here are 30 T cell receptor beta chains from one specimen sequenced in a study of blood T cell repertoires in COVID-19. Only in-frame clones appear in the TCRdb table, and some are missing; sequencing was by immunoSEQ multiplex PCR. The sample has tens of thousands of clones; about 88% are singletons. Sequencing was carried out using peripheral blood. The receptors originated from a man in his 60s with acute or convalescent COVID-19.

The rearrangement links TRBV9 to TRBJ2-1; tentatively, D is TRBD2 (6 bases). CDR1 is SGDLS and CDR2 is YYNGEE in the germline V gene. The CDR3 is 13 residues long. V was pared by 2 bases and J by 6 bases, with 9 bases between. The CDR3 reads CASSVGGGNEQFF. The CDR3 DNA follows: TGTGCCAGCAGCGTTGGGGGAGGCAATGAGCAGTTCTTC.

Written as DNA, the CDR3 is TGTGCCAGTAGTTCAAGGACAGGAGTAAGTGGCTACACCTTC. This encodes CASSSRTGVSGYTF. The rearrangement links TRBV19 to TRBJ1-2, with 7 bases identical to TRBD1. With V trimmed by 5 bases and J by 7 bases, 10 bases remained unmatched. The CDR3 consists of 14 residues. Germline-derived CDR1 and CDR2 are LNHDA and SQIVND (reference sequence).

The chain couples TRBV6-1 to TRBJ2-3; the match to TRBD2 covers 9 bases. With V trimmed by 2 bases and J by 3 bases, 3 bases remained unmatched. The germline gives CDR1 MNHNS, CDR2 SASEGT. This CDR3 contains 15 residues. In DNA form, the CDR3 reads TGTGCCAGCAGTGAAATGAGCGGGGGGACAGATACGCAGTATTTT. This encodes CASSEMSGGTDTQYF.

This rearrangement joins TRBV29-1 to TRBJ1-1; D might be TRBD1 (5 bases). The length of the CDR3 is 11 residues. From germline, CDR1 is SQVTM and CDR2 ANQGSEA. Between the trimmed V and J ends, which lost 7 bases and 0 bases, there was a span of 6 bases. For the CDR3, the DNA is TGCAGCGGACAGCTGAACACTGAAGCTTTCTTT. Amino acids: CSGQLNTEAFF.

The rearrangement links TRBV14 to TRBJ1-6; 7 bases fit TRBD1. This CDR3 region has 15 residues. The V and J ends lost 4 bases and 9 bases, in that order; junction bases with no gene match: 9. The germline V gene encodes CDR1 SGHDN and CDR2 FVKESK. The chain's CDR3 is CASSLYKGAGSPLHF. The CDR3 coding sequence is TGTGCCAGCAGCCTTTATAAGGGGGCCGGTTCACCCCTCCACTTT.

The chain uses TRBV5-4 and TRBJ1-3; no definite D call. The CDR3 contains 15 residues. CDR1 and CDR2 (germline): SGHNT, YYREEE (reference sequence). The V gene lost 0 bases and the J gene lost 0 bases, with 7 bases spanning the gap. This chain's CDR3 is CASSLGLGSGNTIYF. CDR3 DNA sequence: TGTGCCAGCAGCTTGGGACTCGGCTCTGGAAACACCATATATTTT.

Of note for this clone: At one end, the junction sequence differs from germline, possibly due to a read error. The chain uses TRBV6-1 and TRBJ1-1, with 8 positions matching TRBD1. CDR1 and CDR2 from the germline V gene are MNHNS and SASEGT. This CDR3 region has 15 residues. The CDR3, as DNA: TGTGCCAGCAGTAAAGCCCAGGGGGCAATCACTGAAGCTTTCTTT. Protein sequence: CASSKAQGAITEAFF.

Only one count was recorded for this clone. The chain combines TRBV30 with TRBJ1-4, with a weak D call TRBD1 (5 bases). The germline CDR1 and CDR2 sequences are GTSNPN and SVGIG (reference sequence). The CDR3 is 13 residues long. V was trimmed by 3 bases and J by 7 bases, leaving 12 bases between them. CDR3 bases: TGTGCCTGGAGCCCCGGGGGTCCTGAAAAACTGTTTTTT. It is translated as CAWSPGGPEKLFF.

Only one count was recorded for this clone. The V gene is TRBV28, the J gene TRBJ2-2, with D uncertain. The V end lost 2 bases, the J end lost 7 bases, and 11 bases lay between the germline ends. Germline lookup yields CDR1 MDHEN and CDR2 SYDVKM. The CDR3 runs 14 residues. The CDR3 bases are TGTGCCAGCAGTTTAGCCACCTCGGGCGGGGAGCTGTTTTTT. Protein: CASSLATSGGELFF.

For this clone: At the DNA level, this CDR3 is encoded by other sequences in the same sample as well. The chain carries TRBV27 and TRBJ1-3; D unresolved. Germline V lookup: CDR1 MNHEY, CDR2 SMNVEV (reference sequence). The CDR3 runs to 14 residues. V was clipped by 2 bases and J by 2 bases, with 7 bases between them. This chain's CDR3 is CASSLGRAGNTIYF. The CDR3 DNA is TGTGCCAGCAGTTTAGGGAGGGCTGGAAACACCATATATTTT.

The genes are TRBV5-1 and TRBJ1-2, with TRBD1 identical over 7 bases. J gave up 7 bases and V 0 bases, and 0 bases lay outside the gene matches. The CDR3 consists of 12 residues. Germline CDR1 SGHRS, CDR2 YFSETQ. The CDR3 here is CASSLEGAGYTF. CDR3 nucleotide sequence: TGCGCCAGCAGCTTGGAGGGGGCTGGCTACACCTTC.

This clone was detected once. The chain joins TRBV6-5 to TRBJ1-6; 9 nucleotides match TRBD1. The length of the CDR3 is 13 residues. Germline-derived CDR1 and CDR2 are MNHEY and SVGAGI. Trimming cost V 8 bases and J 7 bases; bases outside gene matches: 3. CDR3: CASPGQGNSPLHF. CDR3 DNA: TGTGCCAGCCCTGGACAGGGGAATTCACCCCTCCACTTT.

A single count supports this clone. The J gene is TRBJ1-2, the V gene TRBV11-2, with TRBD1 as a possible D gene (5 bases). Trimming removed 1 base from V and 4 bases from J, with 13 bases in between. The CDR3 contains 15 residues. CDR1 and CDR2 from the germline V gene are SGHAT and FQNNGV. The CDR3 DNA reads TGTGCCAGCAGCTTAGCCAGGACATTTCTCTATGGCTACACCTTC. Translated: CASSLARTFLYGYTF.

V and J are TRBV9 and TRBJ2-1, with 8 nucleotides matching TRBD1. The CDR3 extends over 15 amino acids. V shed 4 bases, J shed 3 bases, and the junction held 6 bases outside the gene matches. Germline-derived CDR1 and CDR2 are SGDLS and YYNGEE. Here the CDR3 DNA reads TGTGCCAGCAGCCCCGGACAGGGAATCTACAATGAGCAGTTCTTC. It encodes CASSPGQGIYNEQFF.

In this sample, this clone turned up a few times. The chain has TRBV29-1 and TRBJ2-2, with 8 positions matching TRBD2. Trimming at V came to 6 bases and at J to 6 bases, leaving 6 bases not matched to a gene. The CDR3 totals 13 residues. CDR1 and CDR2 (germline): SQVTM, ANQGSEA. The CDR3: CSVARRGAGELFF. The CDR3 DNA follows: TGCAGCGTGGCCAGGCGGGGGGCCGGGGAGCTGTTTTTT.

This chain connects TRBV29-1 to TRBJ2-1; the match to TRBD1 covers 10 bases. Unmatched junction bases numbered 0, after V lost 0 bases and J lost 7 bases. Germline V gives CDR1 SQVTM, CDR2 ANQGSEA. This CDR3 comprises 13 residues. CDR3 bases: TGCAGCGTTGAAGAGGGACAGGGGAATGAGCAGTTCTTC. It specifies CSVEEGQGNEQFF.

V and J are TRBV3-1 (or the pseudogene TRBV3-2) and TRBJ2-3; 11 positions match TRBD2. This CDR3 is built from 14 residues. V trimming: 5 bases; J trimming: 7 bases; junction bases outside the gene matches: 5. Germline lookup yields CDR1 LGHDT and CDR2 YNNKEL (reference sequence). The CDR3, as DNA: TGTGCCAGCAGCTTAGCGGGGGGGAGGAATACGCAGTATTTT. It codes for CASSLAGGRNTQYF.

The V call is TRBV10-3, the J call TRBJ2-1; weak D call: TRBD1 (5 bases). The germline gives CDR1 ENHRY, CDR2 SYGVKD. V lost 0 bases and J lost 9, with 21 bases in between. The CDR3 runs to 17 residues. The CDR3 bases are TGTGCCATCAGTGAGTCCCGTAGGCAAGGGAACAGGCGTGAGCAGTTCTTC. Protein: CAISESRRQGNRREQFF.

Here the CDR3 reads CAWSDRTGTGGNEQFF. Written as DNA, the CDR3 is TGTGCCTGGAGTGACCGGACCGGGACAGGGGGCAATGAGCAGTTCTTC. The rearrangement joins TRBV30 to TRBJ2-1; 11 bases are shared with TRBD1. Germline V gene data show CDR1 as GTSNPN and CDR2 as SVGIG (reference sequence). V shed 1 base and J 6 bases; nucleotides not matched to a gene: 8. The CDR3 runs 16 residues.

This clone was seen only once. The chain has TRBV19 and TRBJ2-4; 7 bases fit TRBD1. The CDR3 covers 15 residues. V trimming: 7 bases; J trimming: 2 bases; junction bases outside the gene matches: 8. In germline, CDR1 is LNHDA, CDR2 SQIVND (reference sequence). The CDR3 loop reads CASNLGGASKNIQYF. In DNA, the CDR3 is TGTGCCAGTAATTTAGGGGGCGCATCCAAAAACATTCAGTACTTC.

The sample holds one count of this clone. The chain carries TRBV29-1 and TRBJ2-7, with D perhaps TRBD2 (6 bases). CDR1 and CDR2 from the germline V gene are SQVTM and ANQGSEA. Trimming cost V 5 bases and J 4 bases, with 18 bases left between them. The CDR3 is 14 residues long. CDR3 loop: CSVLGLSGRYEQYF. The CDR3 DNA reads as TGCAGCGTTTTGGGACTGTCGGGGCGATACGAGCAGTACTTC.

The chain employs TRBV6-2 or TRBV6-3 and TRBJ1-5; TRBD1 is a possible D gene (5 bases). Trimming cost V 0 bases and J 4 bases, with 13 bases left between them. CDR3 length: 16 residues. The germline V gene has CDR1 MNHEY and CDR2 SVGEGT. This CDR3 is CASSYSHRLGNQPQHF. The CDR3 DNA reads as TGTGCCAGCAGTTACTCCCACAGGCTAGGGAATCAGCCCCAGCATTTT.

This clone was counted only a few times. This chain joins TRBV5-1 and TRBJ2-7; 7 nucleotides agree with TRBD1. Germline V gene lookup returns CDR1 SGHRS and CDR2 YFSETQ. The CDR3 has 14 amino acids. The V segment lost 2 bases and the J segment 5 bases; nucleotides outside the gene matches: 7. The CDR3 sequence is CASSLRGQKDEQYF. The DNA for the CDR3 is TGCGCCAGCAGCTTAAGGGGGCAAAAAGACGAGCAGTACTTC. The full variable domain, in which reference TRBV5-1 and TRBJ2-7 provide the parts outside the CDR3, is KAGVTQTPRYLIKTRGQQVTLSCSPISGHRSVSWYQQTPGQGLQFLFEYFSETQRNKGNFPGRFSGRQFSNSRSEMNVSTLELGDSALYLCASSLRGQKDEQYFGPGTRLTVT.

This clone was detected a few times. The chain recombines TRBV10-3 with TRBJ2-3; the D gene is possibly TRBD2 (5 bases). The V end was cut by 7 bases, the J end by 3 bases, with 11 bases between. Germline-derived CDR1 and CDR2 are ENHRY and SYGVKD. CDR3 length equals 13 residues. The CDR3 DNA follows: TGTGCCATCAAAGTAACGGGAACAGATACGCAGTATTTT. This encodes CAIKVTGTDTQYF.

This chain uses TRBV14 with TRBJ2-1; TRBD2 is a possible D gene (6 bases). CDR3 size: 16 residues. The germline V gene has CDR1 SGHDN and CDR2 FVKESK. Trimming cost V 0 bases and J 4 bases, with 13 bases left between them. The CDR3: CASSQDGGTIYNEQFF. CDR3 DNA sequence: TGTGCCAGCAGCCAAGATGGCGGGACCATATACAATGAGCAGTTCTTC. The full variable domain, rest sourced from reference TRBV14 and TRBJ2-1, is EAGVTQFPSHSVIEKGQTVTLRCDPISGHDNLYWYRRVMGKEIKFLLHFVKESKQDESGMPNNRFLAERTGGTYSTLKVQPAELEDSGVYFCASSQDGGTIYNEQFFGPGTRLTVL.

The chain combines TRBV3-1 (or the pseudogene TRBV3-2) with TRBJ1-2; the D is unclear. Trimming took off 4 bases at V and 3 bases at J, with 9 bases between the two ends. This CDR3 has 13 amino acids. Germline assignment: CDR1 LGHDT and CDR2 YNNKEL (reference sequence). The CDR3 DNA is TGTGCCAGCAGCCGAACGGGAGACTATGGCTACACCTTC. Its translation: CASSRTGDYGYTF.

The CDR3 nucleotides are TGTGCCAGCAGCCATCCGGGGAGTCATGAGCAGTTCTTC. This sequence encodes CASSHPGSHEQFF. The chain recombines TRBV5-4 with TRBJ2-1, with D maybe TRBD2 (5 bases). With 4 bases removed from V and 8 bases from J, the gap between germline ends came to 13 bases. The CDR3 consists of 13 residues. Germline V gene data show CDR1 as SGHNT and CDR2 as YYREEE (reference sequence).

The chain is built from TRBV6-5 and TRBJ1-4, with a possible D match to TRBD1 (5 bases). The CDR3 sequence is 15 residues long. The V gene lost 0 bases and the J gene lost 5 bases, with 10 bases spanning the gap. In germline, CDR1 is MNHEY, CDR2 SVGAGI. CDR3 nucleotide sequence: TGTGCCAGCAGTTACTCGGCGGGGGGGAATGAAAAACTGTTTTTT. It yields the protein CASSYSAGGNEKLFF.

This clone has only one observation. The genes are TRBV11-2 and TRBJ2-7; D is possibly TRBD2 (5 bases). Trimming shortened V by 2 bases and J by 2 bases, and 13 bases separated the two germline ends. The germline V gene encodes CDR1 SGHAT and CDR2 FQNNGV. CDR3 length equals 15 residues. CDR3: CASSLIRGSTYEQYF. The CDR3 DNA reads TGTGCCAGCAGCTTAATTCGGGGTAGCACCTACGAGCAGTACTTC. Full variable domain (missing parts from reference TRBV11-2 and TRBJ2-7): EAGVAQSPRYKIIEKRQSVAFWCNPISGHATLYWYQQILGQGPKLLIQFQNNGVVDDSQLPKDRFSAERLKGVDSTLKIQPAKLEDSAVYLCASSLIRGSTYEQYFGPGTRLTVT.

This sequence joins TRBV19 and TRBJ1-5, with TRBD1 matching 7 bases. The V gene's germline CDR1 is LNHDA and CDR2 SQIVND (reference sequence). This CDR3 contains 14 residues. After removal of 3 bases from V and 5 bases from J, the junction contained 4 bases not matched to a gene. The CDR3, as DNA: TGTGCCAGTAGTATGGAACAGGGGCATCAGCCCCAGCATTTT. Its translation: CASSMEQGHQPQHF.